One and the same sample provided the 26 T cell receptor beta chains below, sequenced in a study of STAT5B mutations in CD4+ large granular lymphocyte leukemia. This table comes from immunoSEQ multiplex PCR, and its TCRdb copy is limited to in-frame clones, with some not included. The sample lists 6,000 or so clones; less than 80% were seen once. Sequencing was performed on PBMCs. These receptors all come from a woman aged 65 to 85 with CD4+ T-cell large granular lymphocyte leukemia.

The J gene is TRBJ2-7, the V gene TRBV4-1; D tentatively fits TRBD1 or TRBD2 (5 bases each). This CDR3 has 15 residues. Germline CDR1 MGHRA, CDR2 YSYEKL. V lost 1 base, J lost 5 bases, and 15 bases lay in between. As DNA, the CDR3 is TGCGCCAGCAGCCAAGTTCGGGACCGGGTGGACGAGCAGTACTTC. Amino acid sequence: CASSQVRDRVDEQYF.

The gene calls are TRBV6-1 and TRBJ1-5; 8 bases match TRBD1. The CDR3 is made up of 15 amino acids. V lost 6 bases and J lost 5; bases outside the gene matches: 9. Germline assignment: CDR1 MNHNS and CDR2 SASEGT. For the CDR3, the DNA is TGTGCCAGCAGGTTCGACAGGGGTGTCGATCAGCCCCAGCATTTT. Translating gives CASRFDRGVDQPQHF.

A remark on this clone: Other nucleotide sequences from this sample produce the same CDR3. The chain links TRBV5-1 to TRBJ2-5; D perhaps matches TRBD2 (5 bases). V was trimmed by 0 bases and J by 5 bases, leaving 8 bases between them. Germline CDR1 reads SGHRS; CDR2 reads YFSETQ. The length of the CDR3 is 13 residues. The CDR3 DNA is TGCGCCAGCAGCTTGGAGGGCGGGGAGACCCAGTACTTC. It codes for CASSLEGGETQYF.

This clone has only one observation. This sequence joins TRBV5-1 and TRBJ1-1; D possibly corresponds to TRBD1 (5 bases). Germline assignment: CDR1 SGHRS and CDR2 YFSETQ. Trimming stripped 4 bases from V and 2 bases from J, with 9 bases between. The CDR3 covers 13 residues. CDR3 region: CASSGDGNTEAFF. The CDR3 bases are TGCGCCAGCAGCGGGGACGGAAACACTGAAGCTTTCTTT. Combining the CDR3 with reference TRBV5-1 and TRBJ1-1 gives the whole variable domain KAGVTQTPRYLIKTRGQQVTLSCSPISGHRSVSWYQQTPGQGLQFLFEYFSETQRNKGNFPGRFSGRQFSNSRSEMNVSTLELGDSALYLCASSGDGNTEAFFGQGTRLTVV.

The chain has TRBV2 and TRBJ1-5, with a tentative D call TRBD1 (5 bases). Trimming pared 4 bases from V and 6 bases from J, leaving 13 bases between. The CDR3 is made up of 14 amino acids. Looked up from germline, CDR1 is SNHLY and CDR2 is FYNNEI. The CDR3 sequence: CASSGLGPGQPQHF. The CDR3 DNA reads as TGTGCCAGCAGTGGGCTGGGACCGGGTCAGCCCCAGCATTTT.

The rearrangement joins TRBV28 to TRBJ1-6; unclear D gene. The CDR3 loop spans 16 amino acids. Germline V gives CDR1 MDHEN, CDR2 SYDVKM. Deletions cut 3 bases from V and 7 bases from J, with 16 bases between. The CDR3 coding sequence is TGTGCCAGCAGTTTTGGACTTCTTTCGGGGAATTCACCCCTCCACTTT. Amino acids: CASSFGLLSGNSPLHF.

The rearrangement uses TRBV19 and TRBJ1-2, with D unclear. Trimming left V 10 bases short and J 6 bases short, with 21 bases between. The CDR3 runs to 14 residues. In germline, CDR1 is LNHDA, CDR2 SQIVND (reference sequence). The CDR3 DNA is TGTGCCACCTCTAAGCCGGGTCCCAGGCATGGCTACACCTTC. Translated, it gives CATSKPGPRHGYTF.

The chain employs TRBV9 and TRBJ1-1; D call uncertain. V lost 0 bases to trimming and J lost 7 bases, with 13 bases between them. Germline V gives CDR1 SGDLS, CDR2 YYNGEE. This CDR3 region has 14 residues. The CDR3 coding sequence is TGTGCCAGCAGCGTAGTCGGATGGAGTGATGAAGCTTTCTTT. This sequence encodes CASSVVGWSDEAFF.

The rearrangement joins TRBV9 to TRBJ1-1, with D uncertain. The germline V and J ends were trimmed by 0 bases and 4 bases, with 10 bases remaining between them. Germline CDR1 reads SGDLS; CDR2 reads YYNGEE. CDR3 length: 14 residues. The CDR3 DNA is TGTGCCAGCAGCGTAGTGAGCAGCTCCACTGAAGCTTTCTTT. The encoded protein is CASSVVSSSTEAFF.

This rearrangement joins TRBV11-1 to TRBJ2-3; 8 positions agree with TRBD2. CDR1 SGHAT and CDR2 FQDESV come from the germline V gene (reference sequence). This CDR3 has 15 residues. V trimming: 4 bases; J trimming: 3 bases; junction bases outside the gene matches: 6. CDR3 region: CASSSRGGLTDTQYF. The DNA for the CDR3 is TGTGCCAGCAGCTCCCGGGGGGGCTTGACAGATACGCAGTATTTT.

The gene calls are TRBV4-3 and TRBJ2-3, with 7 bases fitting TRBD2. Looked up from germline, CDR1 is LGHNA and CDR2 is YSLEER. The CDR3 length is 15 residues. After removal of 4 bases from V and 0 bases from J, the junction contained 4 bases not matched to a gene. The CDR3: CASSLAGSSTDTQYF. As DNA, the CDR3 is TGCGCCAGCAGCCTAGCGGGCTCTAGCACAGATACGCAGTATTTT.

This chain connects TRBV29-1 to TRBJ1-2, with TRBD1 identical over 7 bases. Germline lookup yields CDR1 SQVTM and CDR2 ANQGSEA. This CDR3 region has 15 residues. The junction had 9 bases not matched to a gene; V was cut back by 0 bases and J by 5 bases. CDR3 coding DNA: TGCAGCGTTGAAGAGGATGAGGGGGCGGGTTATGGCTACACCTTC. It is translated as CSVEEDEGAGYGYTF. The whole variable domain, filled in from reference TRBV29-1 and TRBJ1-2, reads SAVISQKPSRDICQRGTSLTIQCQVDSQVTMMFWYRQQPGQSLTLIATANQGSEATYESGFVIDKFPISRPNLTFSTLTVSNMSPEDSSIYLCSVEEDEGAGYGYTFGSGTRLTVV.

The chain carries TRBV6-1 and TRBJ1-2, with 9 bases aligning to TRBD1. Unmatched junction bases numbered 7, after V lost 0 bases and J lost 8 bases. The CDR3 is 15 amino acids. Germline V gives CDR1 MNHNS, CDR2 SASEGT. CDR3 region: CASSEAEGTGSGYTF. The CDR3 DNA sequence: TGTGCCAGCAGTGAAGCGGAGGGGACAGGGAGCGGCTACACCTTC.

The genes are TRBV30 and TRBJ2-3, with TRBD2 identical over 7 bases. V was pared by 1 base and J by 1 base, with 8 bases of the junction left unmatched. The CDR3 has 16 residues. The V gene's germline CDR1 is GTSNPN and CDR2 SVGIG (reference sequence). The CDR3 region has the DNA TGTGCCTGGAGTGCTGGACTAGTAGGGGGCACAGATACGCAGTATTTT. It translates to CAWSAGLVGGTDTQYF.

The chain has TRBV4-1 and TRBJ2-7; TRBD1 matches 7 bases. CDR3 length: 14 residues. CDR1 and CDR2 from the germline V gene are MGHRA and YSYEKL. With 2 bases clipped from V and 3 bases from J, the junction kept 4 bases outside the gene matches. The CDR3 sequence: CASSQYRDSYEQYF. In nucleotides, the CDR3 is TGCGCCAGCAGCCAATATAGGGACAGCTACGAGCAGTACTTC.

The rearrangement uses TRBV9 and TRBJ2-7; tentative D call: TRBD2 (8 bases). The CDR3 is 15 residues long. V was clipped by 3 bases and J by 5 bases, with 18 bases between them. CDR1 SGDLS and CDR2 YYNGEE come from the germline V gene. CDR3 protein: CASSAGGDSADEQYF. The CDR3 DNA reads TGTGCCAGCAGCGCCGGGGGGGACAGCGCCGACGAGCAGTACTTC.

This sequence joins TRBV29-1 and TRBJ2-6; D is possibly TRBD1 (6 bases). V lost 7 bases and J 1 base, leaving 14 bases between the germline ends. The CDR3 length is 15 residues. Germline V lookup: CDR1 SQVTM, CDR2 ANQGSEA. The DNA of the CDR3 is TGCAGCGCAGAACAGGGTAAATCTGGGGCCAACGTCCTGACTTTC. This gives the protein CSAEQGKSGANVLTF.

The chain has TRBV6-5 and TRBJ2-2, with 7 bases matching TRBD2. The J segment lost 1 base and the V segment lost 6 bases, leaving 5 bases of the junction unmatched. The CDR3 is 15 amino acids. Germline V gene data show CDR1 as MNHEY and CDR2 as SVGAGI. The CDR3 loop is CASRRDYKNTGELFF. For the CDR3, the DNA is TGTGCCAGCAGGAGGGACTACAAGAACACCGGGGAGCTGTTTTTT.

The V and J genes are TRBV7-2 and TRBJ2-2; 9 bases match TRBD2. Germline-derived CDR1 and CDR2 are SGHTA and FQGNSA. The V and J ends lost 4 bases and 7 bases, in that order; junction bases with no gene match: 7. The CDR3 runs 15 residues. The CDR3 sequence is CASSSSGTSYGELFF. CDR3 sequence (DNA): TGTGCCAGCAGCTCGTCCGGGACTAGCTACGGGGAGCTGTTTTTT.

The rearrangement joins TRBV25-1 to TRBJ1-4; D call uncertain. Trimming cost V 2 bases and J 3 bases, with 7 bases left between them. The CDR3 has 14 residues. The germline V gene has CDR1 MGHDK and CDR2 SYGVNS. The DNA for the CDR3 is TGTGCCAGCAGTGAAGGCAGGTCTAATGAAAAACTGTTTTTT. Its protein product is CASSEGRSNEKLFF. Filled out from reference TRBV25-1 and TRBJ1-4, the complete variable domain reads EADIYQTPRYLVIGTGKKITLECSQTMGHDKMYWYQQDPGMELHLIHYSYGVNSTEKGDLSSESTVSRIRTEHFPLTLESARPSHTSQYLCASSEGRSNEKLFFGSGTQLSVL.

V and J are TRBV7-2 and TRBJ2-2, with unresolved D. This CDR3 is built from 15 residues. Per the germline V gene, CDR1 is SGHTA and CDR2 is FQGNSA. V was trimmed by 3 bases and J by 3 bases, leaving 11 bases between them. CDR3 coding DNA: TGTGCCAGCAGCTTGGCTGGCACTTACACCGGGGAGCTGTTTTTT. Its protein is CASSLAGTYTGELFF.

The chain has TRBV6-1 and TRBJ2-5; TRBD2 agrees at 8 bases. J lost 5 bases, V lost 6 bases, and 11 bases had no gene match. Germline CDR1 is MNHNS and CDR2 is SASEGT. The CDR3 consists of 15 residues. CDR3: CASRGGLGSFETQYF. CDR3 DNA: TGTGCCAGCAGAGGGGGACTAGGAAGTTTCGAGACCCAGTACTTC.

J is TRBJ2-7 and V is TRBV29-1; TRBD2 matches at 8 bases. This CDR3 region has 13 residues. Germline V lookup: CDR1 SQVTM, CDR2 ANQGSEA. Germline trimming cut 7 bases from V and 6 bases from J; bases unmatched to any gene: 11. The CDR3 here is CSASQGLVGEQYF. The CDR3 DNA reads TGCAGCGCCTCACAGGGACTAGTCGGCGAGCAGTACTTC.

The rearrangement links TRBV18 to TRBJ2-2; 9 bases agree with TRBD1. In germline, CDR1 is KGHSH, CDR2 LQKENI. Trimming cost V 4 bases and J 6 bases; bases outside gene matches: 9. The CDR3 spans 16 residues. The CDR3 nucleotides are TGTGCCAGCTCACGGCCGGGACAGGGACCGGCCGGGGAGCTGTTTTTT. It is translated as CASSRPGQGPAGELFF.

CDR3 DNA: TGTGCCAGCAGCTTGTGGGGCTTGGATTCACCCCTCCACTTT. This sequence encodes CASSLWGLDSPLHF. The chain employs TRBV5-5 and TRBJ1-6; weak D call: TRBD1 (5 bases). Trimming shortened V by 1 base and J by 8 bases, and 10 bases separated the two germline ends. This CDR3 contains 14 residues. Per germline, CDR1 SGHKS and CDR2 YYEKEE (reference sequence).

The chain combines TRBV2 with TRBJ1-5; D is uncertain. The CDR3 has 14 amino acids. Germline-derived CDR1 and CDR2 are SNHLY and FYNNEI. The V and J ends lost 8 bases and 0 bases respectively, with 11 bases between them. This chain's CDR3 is CASGRDYSNQPQHF. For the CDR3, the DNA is TGTGCCAGCGGGCGAGACTATAGCAATCAGCCCCAGCATTTT.